The subject of this entry is one T cell receptor beta chain. Sequencing used immunoSEQ multiplex PCR; TCRdb keeps in-frame clones, though not all of them. The sample holds under 550,000 clones; approximately 92% are singletons and the top ten take approximately 12%. The treatment here: 15 to 20 received Ad26.COV2.S at low or high dose, single or two shots; roughly five received placebo; per-sample allocation not given. The samples date from day 63 after the first vaccine or placebo injection. This entry comes from a study of Ad26.COV2.S vaccination and SARS-CoV-2 variants. Specimen: peripheral blood, collected in a trial of Ad26.COV2.S vaccine versus placebo. This receptor was identified in a person aged 18-65 years who received the Ad26.COV2.S COVID-19 vaccine or a placebo.

CDR3 protein: CASSPDREAQYF. CDR3 DNA sequence: TGTGCCAGCTCACCCGACAGGGAGGCGCAGTATTTT. The chain links TRBV18 to TRBJ2-3; a possible D gene is TRBD1 (7 bases). The CDR3 loop spans 12 amino acids. CDR1 KGHSH and CDR2 LQKENI come from the germline V gene. The V gene lost 3 bases and the J gene lost 10 bases, with 11 bases spanning the gap.